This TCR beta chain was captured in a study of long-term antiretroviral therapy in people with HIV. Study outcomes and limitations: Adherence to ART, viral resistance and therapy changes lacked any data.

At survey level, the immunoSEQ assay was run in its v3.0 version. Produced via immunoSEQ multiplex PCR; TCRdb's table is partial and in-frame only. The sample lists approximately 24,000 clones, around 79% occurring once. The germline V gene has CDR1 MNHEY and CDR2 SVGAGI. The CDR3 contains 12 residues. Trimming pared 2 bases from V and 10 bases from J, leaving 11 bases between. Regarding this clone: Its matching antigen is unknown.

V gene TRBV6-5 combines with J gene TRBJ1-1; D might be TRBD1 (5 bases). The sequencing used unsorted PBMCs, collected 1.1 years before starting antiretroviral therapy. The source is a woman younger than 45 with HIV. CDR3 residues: CASSYGQGLAFF. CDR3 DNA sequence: TGTGCCAGCAGTTACGGGCAGGGTTTAGCTTTCTTT.